This entry describes one TCR beta chain. This clone has just a few counts. It has no known antigen specificity. Base qualities were left out, and no much larger clone turns up one base away. The sample contains more than one DNA sequence encoding this CDR3. Looking up the germline V gene yields CDR1 SGHRS and CDR2 YFSETQ. The junction shows trimming of 1 base on V and 8 bases on J, and the gene matches do not reach 5 bases of it. The CDR3 numbers 14 residues from cysteine through phenylalanine. Only the CDR3 portion is preserved as DNA: 42 bases, with reading frame beginning at the first base. TCRbeta CDR3 regions were amplified from genomic DNA using the immunoSEQ Assay, a bias-controlled multiplex PCR. The authors processed their data as follows. The number of nucleated cells in each sample was estimated from the amplification of reference gene primers within the assay. Sequence reads were collapsed and filtered to measure the absolute abundance of every unique TCRbeta CDR3 rearrangement. For each sample, productive Simpson clonality was calculated by taking the square root of Simpson's diversity index across productive rearrangements. Held by TCRdb, this immuneACCESS table contains in-frame sequences only and omits some clones. Under half of the omission traces to an unresolved V gene where checked; the cause of the rest is unknown. V, J and clone size derive from that table, while D and trimming were established from the DNA sequence. Present in this sample are some 170,000 clones, about 79% of which were seen just once. The biggest ten clones account for around 15% of the sample.

This entry comes from a study of blood T cell repertoires in COVID-19 (dated by TCRdb to 2018 to 2021). About the investigation overall: Samples covering the acute and convalescent phases of COVID-19 were provided by collaborators in the United States, Italy and Spain. Sample metadata almost always included a de-identified subject ID, COVID-19 status, age in years and sex. The samples were drawn from the first 160 participants of the ongoing ImmuneRACE study and from 1,254 subjects provided by 6 global collaborators. The repertoires were made available in a free public database intended to serve as a resource for research on the immune response to SARS-CoV-2. The material from the prospective study consisted of cDNA or gDNA derived from T cells, B-cell-depleted T cells, or PBMCs. Subjects who had been exposed to COVID-19, were actively infected with it, or had recovered from it provided the deeply sampled blood TCRbeta repertoires that made up the dataset. Where HLA class I and class II types were available, the types were taken from metadata supplied by the sample provider, not from assay-based typing. The full study reports these points: Clinical and demographic metadata were provided uncurated, with the amount varying by source and participant.

Participants in the prospective study were enrolled through a virtual design, were aged about 18 to 100 years, and lived in approximately 24 United States geographic areas. To assign participants to cohorts, the prospective study relied on clinical history that participants themselves reported in a screening survey and a study questionnaire. ImmuneRACE Cohort 3 recovered participants were defined by two consecutive negative NP/OP PCR tests, healthcare professional clearance, or symptom resolution. Mobile phlebotomists in the prospective study collected whole blood, serum and a nasopharyngeal or oropharyngeal swab from every participant. Additional blood draws and questionnaires over a 2-month period could optionally be provided by prospective study participants. Blood samples from the prospective study were shipped frozen or at room temperature prior to DNA extraction.

This sequence originates from a man aged 50-60 years who had recovered from COVID-19. The chain is made from TRBV5-1 and TRBJ1-2, with 10 junctional bases fitting TRBD1. Sequenced input: PBMCs or T cells enriched from blood (not recorded which). The DNA sequence is given as TGCGCCAGCAGCTTGTCAGGACAGGGGGAAGGCTACACCTTC. The resulting protein is CASSLSGQGEGYTF. Joined to the reference TRBV5-1 and TRBJ1-2 proteins, this CDR3 gives the full variable domain: KAGVTQTPRYLIKTRGQQVTLSCSPISGHRSVSWYQQTPGQGLQFLFEYFSETQRNKGNFPGRFSGRQFSNSRSEMNVSTLELGDSALYLCASSLSGQGEGYTFGSGTRLTVV.